This paragraph reports one T cell receptor (beta chain). This sample was taken from a study of blood T cell repertoires in COVID-19. Study in general: The United States, Italy and Spain supplied acute and convalescent COVID-19 samples. Sources were T cells, B-cell-depleted T cells, or PBMCs; the material itself was cDNA or gDNA.

V lost 5 bases to trimming and J lost 5 bases, with 19 bases between them. The CDR3 totals 15 residues. The V gene's germline CDR1 is SGHRS and CDR2 YFSETQ. Per the authors' pipeline: Reference gene primer amplification in the assay estimated nucleated cell counts. This table comes from immunoSEQ multiplex PCR, and its TCRdb copy is limited to in-frame clones, with some not included. V and J calls and clone size come straight from that table; D and trimming were deduced from the DNA. The sample has roughly 70,000 clones; 70% to 90% are singletons. This chain uses TRBV5-1 with TRBJ1-1; no clear D gene. Specimen: peripheral blood. The sequence derives from a man in his 70s with active or convalescent COVID-19. The DNA of the CDR3 is TGCGCCAGCAGAAACGAAGGTGGAATCAGGACTGAAGCTTTCTTT. This gives the protein CASRNEGGIRTEAFF.